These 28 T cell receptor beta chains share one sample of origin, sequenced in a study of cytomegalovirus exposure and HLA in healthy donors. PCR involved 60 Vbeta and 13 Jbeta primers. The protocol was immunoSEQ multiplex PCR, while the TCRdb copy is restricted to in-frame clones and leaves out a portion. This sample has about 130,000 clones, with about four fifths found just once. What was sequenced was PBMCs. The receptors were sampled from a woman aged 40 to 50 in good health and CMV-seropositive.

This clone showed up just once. The CDR3 region is CASSLRRGAMNTEAFF. The CDR3 bases are TGCGCCAGCAGCTTGCGCCGGGGGGCCATGAACACTGAAGCTTTCTTT. The genes are TRBV5-1 and TRBJ1-1, with D possibly matching TRBD1 (6 bases). The V gene lost 1 base and the J gene lost 0 bases, with 13 bases spanning the gap. There are 16 residues in the CDR3. Germline V CDR1 and CDR2: SGHRS, YFSETQ.

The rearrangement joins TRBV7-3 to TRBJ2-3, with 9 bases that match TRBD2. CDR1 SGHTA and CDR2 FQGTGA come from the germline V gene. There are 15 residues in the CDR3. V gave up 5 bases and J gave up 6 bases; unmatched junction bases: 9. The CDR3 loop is CASSGSGSGGDTQYF. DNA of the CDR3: TGTGCCAGCAGCGGTAGCGGGAGTGGCGGCGATACGCAGTATTTT.

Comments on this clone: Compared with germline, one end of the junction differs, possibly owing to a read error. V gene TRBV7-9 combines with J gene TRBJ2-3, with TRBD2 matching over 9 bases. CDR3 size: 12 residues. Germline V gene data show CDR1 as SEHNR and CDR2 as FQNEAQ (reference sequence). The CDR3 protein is CASRLAGVEQYF. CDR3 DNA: TGTGCCAGCAGATTAGCGGGAGTGGAGCAGTATTTT.

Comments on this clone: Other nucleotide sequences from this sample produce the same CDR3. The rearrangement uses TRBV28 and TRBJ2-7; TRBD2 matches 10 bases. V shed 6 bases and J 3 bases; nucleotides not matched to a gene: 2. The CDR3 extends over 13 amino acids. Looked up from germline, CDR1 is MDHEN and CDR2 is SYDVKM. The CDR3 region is CASRPSGSYEQYF. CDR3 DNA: TGTGCCAGCAGACCTAGCGGGAGCTACGAGCAGTACTTC.

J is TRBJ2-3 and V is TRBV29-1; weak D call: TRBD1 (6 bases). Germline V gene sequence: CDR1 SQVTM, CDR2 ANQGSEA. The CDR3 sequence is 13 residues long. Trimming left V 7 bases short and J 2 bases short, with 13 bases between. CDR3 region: CSAPHRATDTQYF. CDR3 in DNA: TGCAGCGCGCCTCACAGGGCCACAGATACGCAGTATTTT.

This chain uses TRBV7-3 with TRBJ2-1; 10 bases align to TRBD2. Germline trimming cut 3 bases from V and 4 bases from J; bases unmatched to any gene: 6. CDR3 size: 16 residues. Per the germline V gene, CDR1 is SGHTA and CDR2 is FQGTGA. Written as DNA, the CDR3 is TGTGCCAGCAGCTTTCGGGGTAGCGGGGGGTACAATGAGCAGTTCTTC. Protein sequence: CASSFRGSGGYNEQFF.

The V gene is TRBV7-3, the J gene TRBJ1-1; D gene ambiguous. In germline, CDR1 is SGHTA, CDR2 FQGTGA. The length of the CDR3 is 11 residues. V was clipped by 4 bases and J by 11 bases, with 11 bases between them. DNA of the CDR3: TGTGCCAGCAGCTCGGGAGACTCGGCTTTCTTT. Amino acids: CASSSGDSAFF.

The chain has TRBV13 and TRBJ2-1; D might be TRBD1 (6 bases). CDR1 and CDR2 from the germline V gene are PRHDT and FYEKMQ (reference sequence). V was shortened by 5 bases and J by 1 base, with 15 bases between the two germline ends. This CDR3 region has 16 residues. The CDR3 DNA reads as TGTGCCAGCAGCGGCCGGGACACCTTATCCTACAATGAGCAGTTCTTC. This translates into CASSGRDTLSYNEQFF.

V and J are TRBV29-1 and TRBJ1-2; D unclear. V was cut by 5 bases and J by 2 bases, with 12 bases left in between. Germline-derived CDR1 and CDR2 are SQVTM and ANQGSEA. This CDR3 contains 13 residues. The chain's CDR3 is CSVSPRVNYGYTF. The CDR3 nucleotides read TGCAGCGTTTCCCCTCGTGTGAACTATGGCTACACCTTC.

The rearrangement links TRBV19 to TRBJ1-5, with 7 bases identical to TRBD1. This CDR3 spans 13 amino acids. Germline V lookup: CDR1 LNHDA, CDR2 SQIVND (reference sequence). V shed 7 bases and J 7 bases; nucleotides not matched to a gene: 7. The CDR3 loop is CASTGQVGQPQHF. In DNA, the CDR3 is TGTGCCAGTACAGGACAGGTCGGGCAGCCCCAGCATTTT.

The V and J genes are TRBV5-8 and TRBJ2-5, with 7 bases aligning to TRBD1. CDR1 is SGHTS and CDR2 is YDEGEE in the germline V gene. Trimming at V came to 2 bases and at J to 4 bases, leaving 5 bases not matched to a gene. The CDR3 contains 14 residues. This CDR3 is CASSFRDSGETQYF. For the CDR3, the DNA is TGTGCCAGCAGCTTCCGGGACAGCGGAGAGACCCAGTACTTC.

CDR3 protein: CASSSAGGPDEQFF. In DNA, the CDR3 is TGTGCCAGCAGTTCCGCGGGAGGGCCTGATGAGCAGTTCTTC. J is TRBJ2-1 and V is TRBV6-4; 9 bases align to TRBD2. There are 14 residues in the CDR3. V was pared by 5 bases and J by 8 bases, with 7 bases of the junction left unmatched. Germline V gives CDR1 MRHNA, CDR2 SNTAGT.

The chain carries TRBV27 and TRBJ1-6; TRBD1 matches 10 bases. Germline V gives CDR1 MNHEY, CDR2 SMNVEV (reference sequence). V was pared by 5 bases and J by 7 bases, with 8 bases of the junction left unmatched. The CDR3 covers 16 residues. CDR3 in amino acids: CASSNRDRGRNSPLHF. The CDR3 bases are TGTGCCAGCAGTAACCGGGACAGGGGAAGAAATTCACCCCTCCACTTT.

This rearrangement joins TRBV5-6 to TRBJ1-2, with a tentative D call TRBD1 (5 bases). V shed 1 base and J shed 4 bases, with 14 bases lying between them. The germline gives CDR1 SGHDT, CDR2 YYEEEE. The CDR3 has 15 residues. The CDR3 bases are TGTGCCAGCAGCTTGCGTGGCAGGGAAGCCTATGGCTACACCTTC. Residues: CASSLRGREAYGYTF.

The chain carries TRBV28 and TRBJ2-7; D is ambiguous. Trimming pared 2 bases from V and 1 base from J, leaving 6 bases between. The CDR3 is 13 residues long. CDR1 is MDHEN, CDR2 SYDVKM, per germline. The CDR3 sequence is CASSLARSYEQYF. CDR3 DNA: TGTGCCAGCAGTTTAGCCAGATCCTACGAGCAGTACTTC.

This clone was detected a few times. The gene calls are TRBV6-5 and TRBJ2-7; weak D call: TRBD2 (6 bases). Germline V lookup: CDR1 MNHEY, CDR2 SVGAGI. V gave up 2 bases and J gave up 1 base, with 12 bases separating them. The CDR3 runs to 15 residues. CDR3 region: CASSYREGGSYEQYF. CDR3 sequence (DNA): TGTGCCAGCAGTTACAGAGAGGGAGGATCCTACGAGCAGTACTTC.

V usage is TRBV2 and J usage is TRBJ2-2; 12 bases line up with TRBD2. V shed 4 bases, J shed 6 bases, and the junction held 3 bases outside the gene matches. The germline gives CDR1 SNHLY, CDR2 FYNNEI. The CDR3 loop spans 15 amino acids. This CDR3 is CASSGLAGVAGELFF. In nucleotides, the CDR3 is TGTGCCAGCAGTGGACTAGCGGGAGTTGCCGGGGAGCTGTTTTTT.

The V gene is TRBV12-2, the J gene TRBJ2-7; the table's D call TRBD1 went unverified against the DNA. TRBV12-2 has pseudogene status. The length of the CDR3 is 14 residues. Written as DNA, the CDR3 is TGTGCAAGTCGCTTAGCCGACACCCACTACGAGCAGTACTTC. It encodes CASRLADTHYEQYF.

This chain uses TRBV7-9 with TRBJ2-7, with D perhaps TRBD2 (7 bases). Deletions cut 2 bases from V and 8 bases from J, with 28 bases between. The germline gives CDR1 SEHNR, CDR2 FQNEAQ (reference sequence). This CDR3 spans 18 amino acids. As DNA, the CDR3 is TGTGCCAGCAGCTTAATGGGAGGGGTCAGAACAGGGACTACGAAGCAGTACTTC. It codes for CASSLMGGVRTGTTKQYF.

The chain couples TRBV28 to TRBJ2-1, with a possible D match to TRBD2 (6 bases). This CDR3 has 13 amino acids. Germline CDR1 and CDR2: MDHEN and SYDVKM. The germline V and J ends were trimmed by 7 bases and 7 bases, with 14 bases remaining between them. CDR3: CASTPIGGNEQFF. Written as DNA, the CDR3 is TGTGCCAGCACCCCTATCGGGGGAAATGAGCAGTTCTTC.

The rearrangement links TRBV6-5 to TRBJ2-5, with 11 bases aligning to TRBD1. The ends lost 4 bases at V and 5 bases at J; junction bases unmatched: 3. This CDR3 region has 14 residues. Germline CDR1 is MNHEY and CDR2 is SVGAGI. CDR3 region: CASSSGQGAETQYF. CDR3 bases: TGTGCCAGCAGTTCTGGACAGGGGGCGGAGACCCAGTACTTC.

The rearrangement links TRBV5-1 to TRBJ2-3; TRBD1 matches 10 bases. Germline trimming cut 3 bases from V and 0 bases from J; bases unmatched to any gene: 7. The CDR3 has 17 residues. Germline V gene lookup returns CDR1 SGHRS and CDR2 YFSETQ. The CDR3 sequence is CASSSETGGLSTDTQYF. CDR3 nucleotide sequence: TGCGCCAGCAGCTCCGAGACAGGGGGCCTCAGCACAGATACGCAGTATTTT.

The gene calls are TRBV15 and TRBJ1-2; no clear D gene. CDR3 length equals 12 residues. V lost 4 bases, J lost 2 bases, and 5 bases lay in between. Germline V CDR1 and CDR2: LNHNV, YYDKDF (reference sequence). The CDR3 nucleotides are TGTGCCACCAGCATACAGAACTATGGCTACACCTTC. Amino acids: CATSIQNYGYTF.

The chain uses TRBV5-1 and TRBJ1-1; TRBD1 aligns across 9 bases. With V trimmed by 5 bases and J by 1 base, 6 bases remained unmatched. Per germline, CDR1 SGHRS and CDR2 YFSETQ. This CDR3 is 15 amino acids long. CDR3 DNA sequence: TGCGCCAGCAGTACTGGGGACAGGGCGAACACTGAAGCTTTCTTT. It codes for CASSTGDRANTEAFF.

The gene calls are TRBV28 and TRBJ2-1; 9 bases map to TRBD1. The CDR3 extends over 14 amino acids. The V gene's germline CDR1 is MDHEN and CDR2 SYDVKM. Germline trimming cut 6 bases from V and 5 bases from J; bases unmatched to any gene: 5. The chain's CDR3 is CASRPGTGNNEQFF. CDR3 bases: TGTGCCAGCAGGCCCGGGACAGGGAACAATGAGCAGTTCTTC.

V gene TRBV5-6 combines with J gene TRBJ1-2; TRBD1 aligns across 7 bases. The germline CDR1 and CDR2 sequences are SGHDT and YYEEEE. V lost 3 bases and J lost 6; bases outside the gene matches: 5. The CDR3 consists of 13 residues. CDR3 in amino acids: CASSSGQVDGYTF. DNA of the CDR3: TGTGCCAGCAGCTCCGGACAGGTGGATGGCTACACCTTC.

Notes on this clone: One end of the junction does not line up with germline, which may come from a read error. CDR3 amino acids: CSSSGQGDQPQHF. In DNA form, the CDR3 reads TGTTCCAGCAGCGGACAGGGTGATCAGCCCCAGCATTTT. This chain uses TRBV7-9 with TRBJ1-5; 8 nucleotides align to TRBD1. The CDR3 has 13 amino acids. Germline loops: CDR1 SEHNR, CDR2 FQNEAQ (reference sequence).

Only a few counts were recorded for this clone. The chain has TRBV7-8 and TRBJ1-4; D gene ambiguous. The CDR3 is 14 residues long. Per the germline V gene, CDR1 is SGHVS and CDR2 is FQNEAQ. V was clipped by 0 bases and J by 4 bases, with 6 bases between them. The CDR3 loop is CASSLARFNEKLFF. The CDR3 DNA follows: TGTGCCAGCAGCTTAGCACGGTTTAATGAAAAACTGTTTTTT.